Each of the 21 T cell receptor beta chains below was sequenced from the same sample in a study of T cell responses to AZD1222 COVID-19 vaccine. The assay was immunoSEQ multiplex PCR, and TCRdb's table has in-frame clones only and misses some. The sample holds tens of thousands of clones, around 80% seen once. Material: peripheral blood, obtained on day 0 of AZD1222 vaccination. These receptors were obtained from an adult in good health.

The chain uses TRBV18 and TRBJ2-3; possibly TRBD2 for D (5 bases). This CDR3 is 16 amino acids long. The V gene lost 2 bases and the J gene lost 5 bases, with 17 bases spanning the gap. Germline V gene data show CDR1 as KGHSH and CDR2 as LQKENI. The CDR3 region is CASSPMPSSAGDTQYF. In nucleotides, the CDR3 is TGTGCCAGCTCACCAATGCCGTCCTCGGCGGGAGATACGCAGTATTTT.

V and J are TRBV12-3 or TRBV12-4 and TRBJ1-5; unclear D gene. V lost 3 bases to trimming and J lost 1 base, with 4 bases between them. This CDR3 has 13 amino acids. As DNA, the CDR3 is TGTGCCAGCAGTTTCCAGAGCAATCAGCCCCAGCATTTT. Residues: CASSFQSNQPQHF.

The chain combines TRBV5-1 with TRBJ1-1; D not certain. The V end was cut by 4 bases, the J end by 1 base, with 8 bases between. This CDR3 is 13 amino acids long. In germline, CDR1 is SGHRS, CDR2 YFSETQ. CDR3 in amino acids: CASSRWANTEAFF. In DNA, the CDR3 is TGCGCCAGCAGCCGTTGGGCGAACACTGAAGCTTTCTTT.

The gene calls are TRBV29-1 and TRBJ1-1, with D unresolved. V was trimmed by 3 bases and J by 0 bases, leaving 8 bases between them. This CDR3 region has 13 residues. Germline V gene sequence: CDR1 SQVTM, CDR2 ANQGSEA. The CDR3 protein is CSVDPQMNTEAFF. CDR3 DNA sequence: TGCAGCGTTGACCCGCAAATGAACACTGAAGCTTTCTTT.

The CDR3: CASSEDGYYGYTF. DNA of the CDR3: TGTGCCAGCAGTGAAGACGGTTACTATGGCTACACCTTC. This rearrangement joins TRBV2 to TRBJ1-2; D gene ambiguous. In germline, CDR1 is SNHLY, CDR2 FYNNEI. V lost 1 base to trimming and J lost 3 bases, with 6 bases between them. The CDR3 contains 13 residues.

The chain links TRBV3-1 (or the pseudogene TRBV3-2) to TRBJ1-4, with TRBD1 as a possible D gene (5 bases). Germline CDR1 LGHDT, CDR2 YNNKEL (reference sequence). V was cut by 3 bases and J by 2 bases, with 10 bases left in between. The CDR3 sequence is 15 residues long. The CDR3 loop reads CASSQDWGTNEKLFF. As DNA, the CDR3 is TGTGCCAGCAGCCAGGATTGGGGGACTAATGAAAAACTGTTTTTT.

This rearrangement joins TRBV12-3 or TRBV12-4 to TRBJ2-1, with D unresolved. Trimming pared 6 bases from V and 4 bases from J, leaving 4 bases between. The CDR3 extends over 11 amino acids. The CDR3 sequence: CASSIYNEQFF. In nucleotides, the CDR3 is TGTGCCAGCAGCATTTACAATGAGCAGTTCTTC.

CDR3 sequence reads: CASSMTVNTEAFF. CDR3 nucleotide sequence: TGTGCCAGCAGTATGACAGTGAACACTGAAGCTTTCTTT. The rearrangement uses TRBV12-3 or TRBV12-4 and TRBJ1-1, with D perhaps TRBD1 (5 bases). V lost 5 bases and J 0 bases, leaving 7 bases between the germline ends. This CDR3 comprises 13 residues.

This clone appeared a few times. The chain links TRBV6-5 to TRBJ1-1; TRBD1 agrees at 8 bases. Germline CDR1 is MNHEY and CDR2 is SVGAGI. This CDR3 is 14 amino acids long. After removal of 5 bases from V and 3 bases from J, the junction contained 5 bases not matched to a gene. CDR3 in DNA: TGTGCCAGCAGTCGGACAGGGTCTGACACTGAAGCTTTCTTT. It encodes CASSRTGSDTEAFF.

V is TRBV2 and J is TRBJ2-1; D is possibly TRBD2 (5 bases). Germline CDR1 and CDR2: SNHLY and FYNNEI. Trimming removed 8 bases at V and 0 bases at J, with 11 bases between. The CDR3 is 14 residues long. This chain's CDR3 is CASEGRGSYNEQFF. CDR3 bases: TGTGCCAGCGAGGGCCGGGGCTCCTACAATGAGCAGTTCTTC. Filled out from reference TRBV2 and TRBJ2-1, the complete variable domain reads EPEVTQTPSHQVTQMGQEVILRCVPISNHLYFYWYRQILGQKVEFLVSFYNNEISEKSEIFDDQFSVERPDGSNFTLKIRSTKLEDSAMYFCASEGRGSYNEQFFGPGTRLTVL.

The chain recombines TRBV5-8 with TRBJ1-6; D unclear. This CDR3 comprises 15 residues. Germline values: CDR1 SGHTS, CDR2 YDEGEE. V lost 1 base and J 0 bases, leaving 5 bases between the germline ends. This chain's CDR3 is CASSLMSSYNSPLHF. The CDR3 DNA is TGTGCCAGCAGCTTGATGAGCTCCTATAATTCACCCCTCCACTTT.

The chain has TRBV6-1 and TRBJ2-7; 7 nucleotides line up with TRBD1. Germline V gives CDR1 MNHNS, CDR2 SASEGT. The CDR3 consists of 12 residues. V lost 7 bases to trimming and J lost 7 bases; unmatched junction nucleotides: 7. DNA for the CDR3: TGTGCCAGCAATCTACAGGGGCTTGAGCAGTACTTC. Encoded protein: CASNLQGLEQYF.

This clone was observed a single time. The chain recombines TRBV11-2 with TRBJ2-5; TRBD2 agrees at 9 bases. Germline loops: CDR1 SGHAT, CDR2 FQNNGV. V shed 4 bases, J shed 5 bases, and the junction held 8 bases outside the gene matches. CDR3 size: 15 residues. The CDR3 bases are TGTGCCAGCAGCTCCAGTGGGCTAGCGGGGGAGACCCAGTACTTC. Amino acid sequence: CASSSSGLAGETQYF.

This chain uses TRBV24-1 with TRBJ2-7, with D maybe TRBD1 (5 bases). Trimming removed 4 bases at V and 5 bases at J, with 11 bases between. This CDR3 is built from 13 residues. Germline values: CDR1 KGHDR, CDR2 SFDVKD. The CDR3 loop is CATSDQGLNEQYF. As DNA, the CDR3 is TGTGCCACCAGTGACCAGGGTCTGAACGAGCAGTACTTC.

In its sample, this clone was seen a few times. The V call is TRBV2, the J call TRBJ2-1, with 7 bases fitting TRBD1. In germline, CDR1 is SNHLY, CDR2 FYNNEI. Losses at the gene ends were 8 bases for V and 10 bases for J; bases not matched to a gene: 17. The length of the CDR3 is 15 residues. The CDR3 DNA reads as TGTGCCAGCCTAGAGGGACAGCCTACAATCGGCGAGCAGTTCTTC. The encoded protein is CASLEGQPTIGEQFF.

The CDR3 sequence: CASSARQTDTQYF. The CDR3 DNA sequence: TGTGCCAGCAGCGCAAGACAGACAGATACGCAGTATTTT. The genes are TRBV11-3 and TRBJ2-3; a weak D match, TRBD1 (5 bases). This CDR3 spans 13 amino acids. CDR1 is SGHNT and CDR2 is YENEEA in the germline V gene. V dropped 5 bases and J dropped 3 bases, with 9 bases sitting between them.

The chain is built from TRBV3-1 (or the pseudogene TRBV3-2) and TRBJ1-2; TRBD1 is a possible D gene (5 bases). Germline lookup yields CDR1 LGHDT and CDR2 YNNKEL (reference sequence). The CDR3 covers 13 residues. Deletions cut 3 bases from V and 9 bases from J, with 14 bases between. CDR3 DNA: TGTGCCAGCAGCCAGGATCCGGGGCTGAGCTACACCTTC. It yields the protein CASSQDPGLSYTF.

The genes are TRBV27 and TRBJ1-4; D gene uncertain. Germline V gene sequence: CDR1 MNHEY, CDR2 SMNVEV (reference sequence). Trimming cost V 4 bases and J 0 bases, with 6 bases left between them. The CDR3 contains 14 residues. CDR3: CASSSRPTNEKLFF. The CDR3, as DNA: TGTGCCAGCAGTTCTCGCCCAACTAATGAAAAACTGTTTTTT.

This clone has a handful of counts. This chain links TRBV10-1 with TRBJ1-1; TRBD1 agrees at 9 bases. The germline gives CDR1 WNHNN, CDR2 SYGVQD (reference sequence). CDR3 length: 13 amino acids. Trimming removed 10 bases from V and 5 bases from J; junction bases left unmatched: 8. The CDR3 region has the DNA TGCGCCATCCACAGGGGGCGACGGACTGAAGCTTTCTTT. It codes for CAIHRGRRTEAFF.

This clone came up a few times. The gene calls are TRBV10-3 and TRBJ1-4; D possibly corresponds to TRBD1 (5 bases). Between the trimmed V and J ends, which lost 4 bases and 8 bases, there was a span of 5 bases. CDR1 ENHRY and CDR2 SYGVKD come from the germline V gene. The CDR3 is 11 residues long. This CDR3 is CAISGGEKLFF. The DNA of the CDR3 is TGTGCCATCAGTGGGGGGGAAAAACTGTTTTTT.

V usage is TRBV7-9 and J usage is TRBJ1-4; weak D call: TRBD1 (5 bases). Trimming stripped 5 bases from V and 8 bases from J, with 15 bases between. Germline V lookup: CDR1 SEHNR, CDR2 FQNEAQ (reference sequence). The CDR3 sequence is 14 residues long. The CDR3 DNA reads as TGTGCCAGCAGCGTACAAGGGGCGCAGGAAAAACTGTTTTTT. Translated: CASSVQGAQEKLFF.